This T cell receptor beta chain originates from a study of OX40 agonist ivuxolimab in advanced cancers. Across the study: Every 2 weeks, patients got intravenous ivuxolimab at one of six dose levels (0.01-10 mg/kg). Three patients, one with hepatocellular carcinoma and two with cutaneous melanoma, achieved partial responses.

TCRdb's copy holds only in-frame clones and misses some; the assay was immunoSEQ multiplex PCR. The sample shows under 55,000 clones, 84% of them seen only once. Trimming pared 0 bases from V and 10 bases from J, leaving 13 bases between. Germline-derived CDR1 and CDR2 are LGHNA and YNFKEQ. The CDR3 is 14 residues long. The rearrangement uses TRBV4-2 and TRBJ2-1; D possibly corresponds to TRBD1 (6 bases). This receptor was taken from an adult with an advanced solid tumor such as melanoma, head and neck, liver or kidney cancer. Sequenced material: CD4+ or CD8+ T cells sorted from blood, taken in a trial of the OX40 agonist ivuxolimab. This CDR3 is CASSQDPTQGEQFF. Here the CDR3 DNA reads TGTGCCAGCAGCCAAGATCCGACCCAGGGGGAGCAGTTCTTC.